The source of this T cell receptor (beta chain) is a study of T cell responses to AZD1222 COVID-19 vaccine. Broader study findings: Recipients of AZD1222 seropositive at baseline numbered only 6 or 7. The donor group comprised mostly white British people and more females; the analysis possibly underestimated clonal diversity. Along spike, vaccine-associated CD4 TCRs were found throughout, with dominance at 160-218 and 743-854.

Here immunoSEQ multiplex PCR was the method, and the copy in TCRdb shows in-frame clones only, minus some. The table has more than 250,000 clones, 85% to 95% seen once. Germline-derived CDR1 and CDR2 are SGHRS and YFSETQ. The CDR3 consists of 14 residues. The V gene lost 0 bases and the J gene lost 4 bases, with 7 bases spanning the gap. A note on this clone: Its antigen remains unknown. This same CDR3 is encoded by further DNA sequences in the sample.

The sequence was collected from an adult in good health. The rearrangement joins TRBV5-1 to TRBJ1-4; D remains ambiguous. This sample comprised peripheral blood, obtained on day 0 of AZD1222 vaccination. CDR3 residues: CASSLGQINEKLFF. The CDR3 bases are TGCGCCAGCAGCTTGGGGCAGATTAATGAAAAACTGTTTTTT.